Each of the 11 T cell receptor beta chains below was sequenced from the same sample in a study of CD4+ T cells in melanoma. Profiling relied on immunoSEQ multiplex PCR, and the TCRdb table lists in-frame clones only, not all of them. The sample includes approximately 14,000 clones, about 64% of them seen just once. The sequencing sample was made of cells from a culture (not recorded whether cultured in vitro). The receptors derive from a human donor with melanoma.

The chain couples TRBV14 to TRBJ1-1, with a tentative D call TRBD1 (6 bases). There are 14 residues in the CDR3. From germline, CDR1 is SGHDN and CDR2 FVKESK. Trimming removed 3 bases from V and 3 bases from J, with 11 bases in between. CDR3 nucleotide sequence: TGTGCCAGCAGCCACGACAGGCAGGACACTGAAGCTTTCTTT. Translated, it gives CASSHDRQDTEAFF.

This chain uses TRBV5-4 with TRBJ2-7, with 11 bases matching TRBD1. This CDR3 region has 15 residues. The V gene end was trimmed by 3 bases and the J gene end by 4 bases; junction bases not matched to a gene: 6. CDR1 is SGHNT and CDR2 is YYREEE in the germline V gene (reference sequence). The CDR3 is CASSSGTGGIYEQYF. In nucleotides, the CDR3 is TGTGCCAGCAGCTCCGGGACAGGGGGTATTTACGAGCAGTACTTC.

The chain is built from TRBV27 and TRBJ2-3; 7 bases match TRBD2. The V segment lost 5 bases and the J segment 2 bases; nucleotides outside the gene matches: 10. The germline gives CDR1 MNHEY, CDR2 SMNVEV (reference sequence). This CDR3 has 16 amino acids. The CDR3 nucleotides read TGTGCCAGCAGTCCCTGGAGCGGGGCCTACACAGATACGCAGTATTTT. This translates into CASSPWSGAYTDTQYF.

The chain joins TRBV5-8 to TRBJ1-1; D gene ambiguous. The CDR3 runs to 16 residues. Germline CDR1 is SGHTS and CDR2 is YDEGEE. V lost 2 bases, J lost 0 bases, and 14 bases lay in between. The CDR3 spells CASSLLRSFVNTEAFF. Written as DNA, the CDR3 is TGTGCCAGCAGCTTACTACGTAGTTTTGTGAACACTGAAGCTTTCTTT.

This clone was observed a few times. CDR3 sequence reads: CASSLRTYSAEKLFF. CDR3 bases: TGTGCCAGCAGCTTGAGGACCTATTCAGCGGAAAAACTGTTTTTT. The chain employs TRBV13 and TRBJ1-4; no firm D call. CDR3 size: 15 residues. V dropped 3 bases and J dropped 8 bases, with 16 bases sitting between them. The germline V gene encodes CDR1 PRHDT and CDR2 FYEKMQ (reference sequence).

This clone was seen only a few times. The V call is TRBV29-1, the J call TRBJ2-7; D gene unclear. This CDR3 has 13 residues. V was shortened by 4 bases and J by 3 bases, with 13 bases between the two germline ends. Germline-derived CDR1 and CDR2 are SQVTM and ANQGSEA. The DNA for the CDR3 is TGCAGCGTTGCCCAAGGATTCCGCTACGAGCAGTACTTC. It is translated as CSVAQGFRYEQYF.

The chain links TRBV4-2 to TRBJ1-2; 8 bases match TRBD1. Germline CDR1 LGHNA, CDR2 YNFKEQ. The CDR3 extends over 16 amino acids. V lost 0 bases to trimming and J lost 7 bases; unmatched junction nucleotides: 10. In DNA, the CDR3 is TGTGCCAGCAGCCAAGATTACATGGGACAGGTCGGTGGCTACACCTTC. Encoded protein: CASSQDYMGQVGGYTF.

The chain joins TRBV5-1 to TRBJ1-3; 7 bases are a match to TRBD1. The V and J ends lost 3 bases and 0 bases, in that order; junction bases with no gene match: 3. This CDR3 is 15 amino acids long. Germline CDR1 and CDR2: SGHRS and YFSETQ. The CDR3 is CASSSRTGSGNTIYF. The CDR3 DNA reads as TGCGCCAGCAGCTCAAGGACAGGCTCTGGAAACACCATATATTTT.

V is TRBV5-4 and J is TRBJ2-1, with 11 bases identical to TRBD2. The CDR3 runs to 17 residues. The V segment lost 2 bases and the J segment 7 bases; nucleotides outside the gene matches: 11. The V gene's germline CDR1 is SGHNT and CDR2 YYREEE (reference sequence). CDR3 sequence: CASSFSGTSGNRNEQFF. Written as DNA, the CDR3 is TGTGCCAGCAGCTTCTCCGGGACTAGCGGAAACAGGAATGAGCAGTTCTTC.

The rearrangement uses TRBV6-6 and TRBJ2-6; 7 bases are shared with TRBD1. The junction had 5 bases not matched to a gene; V was cut back by 6 bases and J by 0 bases. CDR1 and CDR2 (germline): MNHNY, SVGAGI (reference sequence). CDR3 length equals 16 residues. CDR3 coding DNA: TGTGCCAGCAGAGACAGGGAAAGCTCTGGGGCCAACGTCCTGACTTTC. This encodes CASRDRESSGANVLTF.

This clone was recorded once. The V and J genes are TRBV4-2 and TRBJ1-1; D ambiguous. V lost 4 bases and J 7 bases, leaving 13 bases between the germline ends. CDR3 size: 13 residues. CDR1 is LGHNA and CDR2 is YNFKEQ in the germline V gene. CDR3 residues: CASSPDAQNEAFF. The CDR3 nucleotides are TGTGCCAGCAGCCCAGACGCCCAGAATGAAGCTTTCTTT.